What follows is one T cell receptor (beta chain) and its context. Between the trimmed V and J ends, which lost 7 bases and 7 bases, there was a span of 20 bases. Germline CDR1 is MDHEN and CDR2 is SYDVKM. This CDR3 is built from 15 residues. Original processing notes: Reference gene primers were amplified, and this amplification served to estimate nucleated cell counts. Using immunoSEQ multiplex PCR, the repertoire was profiled, and TCRdb retains in-frame clones only, with some absent. V and J calls and clone size follow that table, whereas D and trimming were derived from the DNA. The sample carries around 250,000 clones, roughly nine tenths recorded once. The data originate from a study of blood T cell repertoires in COVID-19.

The source material was peripheral blood. The V call is TRBV28, the J call TRBJ1-5, with D perhaps matching TRBD1 (6 bases). The sequence derives from a man aged 55-75 years with acute or convalescent COVID-19. The CDR3 DNA is TGTGCCAGCACCCCCAGCCAGGGGAGAGGGCAGCCCCAGCATTTT. Its protein is CASTPSQGRGQPQHF.